This T cell receptor beta chain was found in a study of technical replicates of blood from a few donors. Germline V gives CDR1 SGHDT, CDR2 YYEEEE. CDR3 size: 15 residues. The V gene lost 1 base and the J gene lost 3 bases, with 11 bases spanning the gap. Assay used: immunoSEQ multiplex PCR; TCRdb lists only in-frame clones, some missing. The sample contains around 80,000 clones, approximately 94% of which appear only once. Sequencing was performed on T cells isolated from PBMCs. The TCR was taken from a human donor in good health. V is TRBV5-6 and J is TRBJ1-5, with D tentatively TRBD1 (5 bases). The CDR3 is CASSLSGRDNQPQHF. The CDR3 nucleotides are TGTGCCAGCAGCTTGTCAGGGAGGGACAATCAGCCCCAGCATTTT.